These T cell receptor beta chains were read from a single sample in a study of blood T cell repertoires in COVID-19. Clones were read by immunoSEQ multiplex PCR, and TCRdb kept only the in-frame ones, dropping some. Of a few hundred thousand clones listed, more than 70% are singletons. The material sequenced was peripheral blood. The receptors shown here come from a woman aged 45-60 years who had recovered from COVID-19. Both conserved end residues are trimmed from each CDR3. D genes are given only for firm matches.

cdr3_aa	v_call	j_call	d_call
ASTARTAPLH	TRBV5-6	TRBJ1-6	NA
ASSRLRRETQY	TRBV6-5	TRBJ2-5	NA
ASIQGIDYGYT	TRBV6-5	TRBJ1-2	NA
ASSFTGSTDTQY	TRBV5-4	TRBJ2-3	NA
ASSLMRGSRKQ	TRBV28	TRBJ2-3	TRBD2
SAPRQEKLF	TRBV20-1	TRBJ1-4	NA
ASSPVVGSTREQF	TRBV7-7	TRBJ2-1	NA
SVEYRGGYGYT	TRBV29-1	TRBJ1-2	TRBD1
ASSSRTSGGYEQY	TRBV18	TRBJ2-7	TRBD2
ASSTGGARREKLF	TRBV6-5	TRBJ1-4	NA
SVRGQTYEQY	TRBV29-1	TRBJ2-7	TRBD1
ASSPGTSGSYEQY	TRBV28	TRBJ2-7	TRBD2
ASSEIIGGGIEQF	TRBV6-1	TRBJ2-1	NA
ASSRARDRGLNEQF	TRBV4-2	TRBJ2-1	TRBD1
ASSYLGGATDTQY	TRBV6-2/TRBV6-3	TRBJ2-3	NA
ASTGGNQPQH	TRBV28	TRBJ1-5	TRBD1
ASSPRDYGYT	TRBV18	TRBJ1-2	NA
ASSYSTTPSTEAF	TRBV6-5	TRBJ1-1	NA
ASSYGGLSYGYT	TRBV6-5	TRBJ1-2	NA
ASSLSRGARNNEQF	TRBV27	TRBJ2-1	NA
ASSHRTGELF	TRBV4-3	TRBJ2-2	NA
ASSTGMGLAEWDTQY	TRBV5-4	TRBJ2-3	TRBD2
ASSQDTAGTGEQY	TRBV4-3	TRBJ2-7	NA
ASSLGDNYNEQF	TRBV7-2	TRBJ2-1	NA
ASSISGGQTYEQY	TRBV19	TRBJ2-7	NA
ASSQTGNQPQH	TRBV4-1	TRBJ1-5	NA
ASSQVEGATEKLF	TRBV14	TRBJ1-4	TRBD1
ASSLTGPNTEAF	TRBV27	TRBJ1-1	NA
ASRIQGLNEKLF	TRBV2	TRBJ1-4	NA
ASTGGMEQY	TRBV28	TRBJ2-7	NA
ASGTGINEKLF	TRBV28	TRBJ1-4	TRBD1
ASSSRRPGTGELF	TRBV7-2	TRBJ2-2	NA
ASSKADSLHPLH	TRBV21-1	TRBJ1-6	NA
ASSVDSHYNSPLH	TRBV9	TRBJ1-6	NA
ASSRRVLAGGNYNEQF	TRBV5-4	TRBJ2-1	TRBD2
ASSSTGSNTEAF	TRBV11-2	TRBJ1-1	TRBD1
ASSLWGVETQY	TRBV6-5	TRBJ2-5	NA